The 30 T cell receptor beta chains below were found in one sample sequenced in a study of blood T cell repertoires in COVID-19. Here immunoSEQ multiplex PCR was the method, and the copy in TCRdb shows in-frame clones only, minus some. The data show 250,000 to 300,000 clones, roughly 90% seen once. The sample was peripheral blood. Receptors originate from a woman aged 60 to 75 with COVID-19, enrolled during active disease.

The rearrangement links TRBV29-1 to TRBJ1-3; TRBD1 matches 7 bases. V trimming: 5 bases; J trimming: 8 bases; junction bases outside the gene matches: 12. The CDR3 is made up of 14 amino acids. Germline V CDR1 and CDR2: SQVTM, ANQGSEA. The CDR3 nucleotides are TGCAGCGTTAAAAGACAGGGCGCGGAAGACACCATATATTTT. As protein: CSVKRQGAEDTIYF.

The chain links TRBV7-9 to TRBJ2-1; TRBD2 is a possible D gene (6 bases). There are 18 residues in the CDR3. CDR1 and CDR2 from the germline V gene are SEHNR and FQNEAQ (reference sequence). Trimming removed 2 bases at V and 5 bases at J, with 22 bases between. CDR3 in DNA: TGTGCCAGCAGCTTATTTCGTATGGTCGGGCGGGGAAACAATGAGCAGTTCTTC. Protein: CASSLFRMVGRGNNEQFF.

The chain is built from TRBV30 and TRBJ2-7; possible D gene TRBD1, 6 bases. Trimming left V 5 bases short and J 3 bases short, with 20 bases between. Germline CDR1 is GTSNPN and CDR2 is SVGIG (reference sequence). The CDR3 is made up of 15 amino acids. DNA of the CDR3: TGTGCCTGGTCTAGAGCGGAGACAGGACACTACGAGCAGTACTTC. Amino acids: CAWSRAETGHYEQYF.

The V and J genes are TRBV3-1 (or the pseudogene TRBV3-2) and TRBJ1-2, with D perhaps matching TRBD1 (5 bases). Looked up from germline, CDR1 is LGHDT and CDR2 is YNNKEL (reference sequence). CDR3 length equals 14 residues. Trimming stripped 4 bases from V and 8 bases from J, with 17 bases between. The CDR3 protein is CASSPDVGGLGYTF. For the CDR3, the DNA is TGTGCCAGCAGCCCAGATGTTGGGGGGTTAGGCTACACCTTC.

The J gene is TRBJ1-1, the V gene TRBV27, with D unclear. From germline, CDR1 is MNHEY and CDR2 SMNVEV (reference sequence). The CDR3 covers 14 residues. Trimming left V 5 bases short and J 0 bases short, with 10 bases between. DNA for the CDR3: TGTGCCAGCAGTGCTGCAGTCGTGAACACTGAAGCTTTCTTT. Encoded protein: CASSAAVVNTEAFF.

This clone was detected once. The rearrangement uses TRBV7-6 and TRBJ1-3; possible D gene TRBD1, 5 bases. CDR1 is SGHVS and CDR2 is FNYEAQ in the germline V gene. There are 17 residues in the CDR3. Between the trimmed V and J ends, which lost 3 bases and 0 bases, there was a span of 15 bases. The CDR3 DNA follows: TGTGCCAGCAGCTTGGGGGGTTGGGTAAACTCTGGAAACACCATATATTTT. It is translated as CASSLGGWVNSGNTIYF.

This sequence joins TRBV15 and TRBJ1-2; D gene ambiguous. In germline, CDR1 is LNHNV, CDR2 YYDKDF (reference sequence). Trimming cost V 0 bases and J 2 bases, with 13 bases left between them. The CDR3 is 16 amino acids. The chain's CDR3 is CATSRDRLRLNYGYTF. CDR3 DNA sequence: TGTGCCACCAGCAGAGATCGGCTTAGACTCAACTATGGCTACACCTTC.

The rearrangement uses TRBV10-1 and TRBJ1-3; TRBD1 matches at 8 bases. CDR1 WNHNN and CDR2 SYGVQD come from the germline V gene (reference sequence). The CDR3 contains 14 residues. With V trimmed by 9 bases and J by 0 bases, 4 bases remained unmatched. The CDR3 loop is CASCGTGSGNTIYF. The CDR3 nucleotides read TGCGCCAGTTGCGGGACAGGCTCTGGAAACACCATATATTTT.

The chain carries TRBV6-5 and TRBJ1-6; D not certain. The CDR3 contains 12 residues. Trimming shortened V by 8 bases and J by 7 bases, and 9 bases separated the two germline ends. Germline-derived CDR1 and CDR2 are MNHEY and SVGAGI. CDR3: CASRWRNSPLHF. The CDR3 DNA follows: TGTGCCAGCCGGTGGAGGAATTCACCCCTCCACTTT.

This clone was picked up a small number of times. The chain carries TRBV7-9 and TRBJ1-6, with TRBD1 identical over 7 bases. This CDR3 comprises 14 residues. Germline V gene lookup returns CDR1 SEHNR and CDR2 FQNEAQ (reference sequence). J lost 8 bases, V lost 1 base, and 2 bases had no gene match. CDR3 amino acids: CASSLGDSYSPLHF. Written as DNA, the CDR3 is TGTGCCAGCAGCTTAGGGGACAGTTATTCACCCCTCCACTTT.

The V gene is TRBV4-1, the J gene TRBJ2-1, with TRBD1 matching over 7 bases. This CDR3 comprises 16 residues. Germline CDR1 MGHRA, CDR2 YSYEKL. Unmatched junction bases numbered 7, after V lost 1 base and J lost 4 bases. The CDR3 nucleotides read TGCGCCAGCAGCCAAGCAGGGACAGTTGTTTACAATGAGCAGTTCTTC. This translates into CASSQAGTVVYNEQFF.

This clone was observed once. The chain's CDR3 is CASTGAYSYEQYF. In DNA, the CDR3 is TGTGCCAGTACAGGGGCCTACTCCTACGAGCAGTACTTC. The rearrangement joins TRBV19 to TRBJ2-7; TRBD1 might be the D (6 bases). V shed 7 bases and J shed 0 bases, with 10 bases lying between them. The germline V gene has CDR1 LNHDA and CDR2 SQIVND (reference sequence). The CDR3 is 13 amino acids.

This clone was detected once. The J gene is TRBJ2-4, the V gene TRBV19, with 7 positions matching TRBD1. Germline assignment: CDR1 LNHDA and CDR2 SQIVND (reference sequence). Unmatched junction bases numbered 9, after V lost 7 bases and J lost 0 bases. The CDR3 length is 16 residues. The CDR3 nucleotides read TGTGCCAGTACTACGACAGGGCGCCTAGCCAAAAACATTCAGTACTTC. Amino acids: CASTTTGRLAKNIQYF.

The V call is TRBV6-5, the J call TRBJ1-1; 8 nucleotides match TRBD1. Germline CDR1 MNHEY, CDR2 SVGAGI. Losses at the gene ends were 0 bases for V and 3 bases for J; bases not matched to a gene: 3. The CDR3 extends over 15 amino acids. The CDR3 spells CASSYSYRGDTEAFF. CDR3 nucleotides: TGTGCCAGCAGTTACTCGTACAGGGGGGACACTGAAGCTTTCTTT.

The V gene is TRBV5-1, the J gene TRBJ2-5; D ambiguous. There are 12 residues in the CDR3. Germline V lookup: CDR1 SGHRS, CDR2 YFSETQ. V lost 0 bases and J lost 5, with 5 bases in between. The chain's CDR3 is CASSLDTETQYF. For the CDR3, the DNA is TGCGCCAGCAGCTTGGACACGGAGACCCAGTACTTC.

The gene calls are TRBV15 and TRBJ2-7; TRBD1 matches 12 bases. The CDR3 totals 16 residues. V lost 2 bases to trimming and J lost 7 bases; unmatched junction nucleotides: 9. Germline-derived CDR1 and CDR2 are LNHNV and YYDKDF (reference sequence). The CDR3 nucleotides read TGTGCCACCAGCAGACTTGGGGGACAGGGGGCGCGAGAGCAGTACTTC. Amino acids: CATSRLGGQGAREQYF.

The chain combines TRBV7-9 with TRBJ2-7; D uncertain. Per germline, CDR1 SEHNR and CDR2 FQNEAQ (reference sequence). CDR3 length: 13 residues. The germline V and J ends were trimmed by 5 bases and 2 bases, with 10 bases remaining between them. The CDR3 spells CASSQRQPYEQYF. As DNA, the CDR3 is TGTGCCAGCAGCCAGAGGCAGCCCTACGAGCAGTACTTC.

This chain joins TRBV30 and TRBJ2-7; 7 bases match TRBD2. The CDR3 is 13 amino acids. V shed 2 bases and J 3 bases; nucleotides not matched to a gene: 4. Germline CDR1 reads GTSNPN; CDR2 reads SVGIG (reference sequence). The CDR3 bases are TGTGCCTGGAGTCGGGGGGATCTCTACGAGCAGTACTTC. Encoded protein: CAWSRGDLYEQYF.

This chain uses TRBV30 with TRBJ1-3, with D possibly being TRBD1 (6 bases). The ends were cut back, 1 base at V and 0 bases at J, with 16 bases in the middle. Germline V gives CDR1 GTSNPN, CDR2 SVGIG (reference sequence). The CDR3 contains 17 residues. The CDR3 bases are TGTGCCTGGAGTGATGTGACAGGTTACAGCTCTGGAAACACCATATATTTT. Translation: CAWSDVTGYSSGNTIYF.

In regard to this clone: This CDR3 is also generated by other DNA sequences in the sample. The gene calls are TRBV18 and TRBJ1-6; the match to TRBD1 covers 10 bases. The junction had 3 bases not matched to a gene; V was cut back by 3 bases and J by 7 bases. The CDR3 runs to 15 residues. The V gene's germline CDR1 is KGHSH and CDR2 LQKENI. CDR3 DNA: TGTGCCAGCTCACCGGGACAGGGGAACAATTCACCCCTCCACTTT. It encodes CASSPGQGNNSPLHF.

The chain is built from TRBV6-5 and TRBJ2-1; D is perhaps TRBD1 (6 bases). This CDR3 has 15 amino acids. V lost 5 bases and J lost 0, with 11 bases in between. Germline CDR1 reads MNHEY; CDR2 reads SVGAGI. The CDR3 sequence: CASSHDRLSYNEQFF. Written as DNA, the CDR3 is TGTGCCAGCAGTCACGACAGGCTCTCCTACAATGAGCAGTTCTTC.

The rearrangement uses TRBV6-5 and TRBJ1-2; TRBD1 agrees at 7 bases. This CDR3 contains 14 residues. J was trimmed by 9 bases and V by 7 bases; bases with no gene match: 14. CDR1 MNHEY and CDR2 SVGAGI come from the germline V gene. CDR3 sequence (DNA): TGTGCCAGCATGACCGGACAGGAGGGGTCTAGCTACACCTTC. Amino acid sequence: CASMTGQEGSSYTF.

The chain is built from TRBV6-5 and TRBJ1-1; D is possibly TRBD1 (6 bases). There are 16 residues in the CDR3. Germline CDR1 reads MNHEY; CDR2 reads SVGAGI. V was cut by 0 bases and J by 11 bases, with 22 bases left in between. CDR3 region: CASSYSQLGTIDSAFF. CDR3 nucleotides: TGTGCCAGCAGTTACTCCCAACTTGGGACAATCGATTCGGCTTTCTTT.

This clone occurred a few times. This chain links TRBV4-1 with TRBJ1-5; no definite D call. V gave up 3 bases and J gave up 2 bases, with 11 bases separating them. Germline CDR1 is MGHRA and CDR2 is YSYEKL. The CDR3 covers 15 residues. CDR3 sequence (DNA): TGCGCCAGCAGCCATAATCAGGTTGGCAATCAGCCCCAGCATTTT. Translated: CASSHNQVGNQPQHF.

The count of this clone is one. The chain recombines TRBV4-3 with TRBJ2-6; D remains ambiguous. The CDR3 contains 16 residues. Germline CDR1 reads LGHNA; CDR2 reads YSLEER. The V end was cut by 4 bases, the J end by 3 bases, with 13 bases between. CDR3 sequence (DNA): TGCGCCAGCAGCCCAGACGCGTCTCTTGGGGCCAACGTCCTGACTTTC. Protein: CASSPDASLGANVLTF.

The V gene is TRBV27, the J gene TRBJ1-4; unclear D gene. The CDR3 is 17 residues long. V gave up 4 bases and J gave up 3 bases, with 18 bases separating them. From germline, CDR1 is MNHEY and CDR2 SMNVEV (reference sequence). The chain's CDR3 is CASSSPGLGGSNEKLFF. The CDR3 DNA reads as TGTGCCAGCAGTTCCCCGGGTCTTGGCGGGTCTAATGAAAAACTGTTTTTT. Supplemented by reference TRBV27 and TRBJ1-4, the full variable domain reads EAQVTQNPRYLITVTGKKLTVTCSQNMNHEYMSWYRQDPGLGLRQIYYSMNVEVTDKGDVPEGYKVSRKEKRNFPLILESPSPNQTSLYFCASSSPGLGGSNEKLFFGSGTQLSVL.

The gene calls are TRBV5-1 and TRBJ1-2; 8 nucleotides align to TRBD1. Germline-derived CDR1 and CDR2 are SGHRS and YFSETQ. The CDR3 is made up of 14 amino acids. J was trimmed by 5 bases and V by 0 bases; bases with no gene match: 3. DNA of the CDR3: TGCGCCAGCAGCTTGGGGACAGGGATTTATGGCTACACCTTC. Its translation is CASSLGTGIYGYTF.

The CDR3 spells CASSFGSGGQETQYF. In DNA, the CDR3 is TGTGCCAGCAGCTTTGGGAGCGGGGGGCAAGAGACCCAGTACTTC. This sequence joins TRBV7-3 and TRBJ2-5; 9 bases are shared with TRBD2. The CDR3 extends over 15 amino acids. V trimming: 3 bases; J trimming: 2 bases; junction bases outside the gene matches: 4. Germline CDR1 is SGHTA and CDR2 is FQGTGA.

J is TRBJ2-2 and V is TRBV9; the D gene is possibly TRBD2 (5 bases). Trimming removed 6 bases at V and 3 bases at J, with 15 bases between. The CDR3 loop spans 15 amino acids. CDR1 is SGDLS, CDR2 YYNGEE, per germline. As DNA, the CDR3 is TGTGCCAGCACACCAAGGACTCCGGACACCGGGGAGCTGTTTTTT. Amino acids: CASTPRTPDTGELFF. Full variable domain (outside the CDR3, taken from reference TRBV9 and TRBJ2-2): DSGVTQTPKHLITATGQRVTLRCSPRSGDLSVYWYQQSLDQGLQFLIQYYNGEERAKGNILERFSAQQFPDLHSELNLSSLELGDSALYFCASTPRTPDTGELFFGEGSRLTVL.

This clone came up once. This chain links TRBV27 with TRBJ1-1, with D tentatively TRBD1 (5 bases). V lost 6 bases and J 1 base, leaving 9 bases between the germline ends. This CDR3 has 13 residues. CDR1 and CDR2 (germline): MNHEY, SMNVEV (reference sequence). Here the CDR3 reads CASSPTGNTEAFF. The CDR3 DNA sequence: TGTGCCAGCAGCCCCACAGGGAACACTGAAGCTTTCTTT.